This is a list of T cell receptor beta chains from one sample in a study of cytomegalovirus exposure and HLA in healthy donors. Clones were sequenced by immunoSEQ multiplex PCR, and TCRdb holds only the in-frame ones, with some missing. There are 99,000 or so clones in the sample; approximately 81% occur only once, and 1% to 1.5% lies in the top ten. Sequenced: PBMCs. These receptors originate from a man aged 25 to 40 in good health and CMV-seronegative. The CDR3 runs from the conserved cysteine through the conserved F or W. Fields, in order: D gene, V gene, J gene, clone size, CDR3 protein, CDR3 DNA. The D gene is left open where the match is weak. Some rows have no size entry. The others give once, few or many, or a class for an expanded clone.

d_gene: -; v_gene: TRBV5-6; j_gene: TRBJ1-1; abundance: -; CDR3aa: CASSLLRNTEAFF; CDR3nt: TGTGCCAGCAGCTTGCTCAGAAACACTGAAGCTTTCTTT
d_gene: -; v_gene: TRBV7-9; j_gene: TRBJ1-5; abundance: -; CDR3aa: CAWGSGDQPQHF; CDR3nt: TGTGCCTGGGGATCAGGGGACCAGCCCCAGCATTTT
d_gene: -; v_gene: TRBV7-9; j_gene: TRBJ1-2; abundance: few; CDR3aa: CASSLGLPGGGYTF; CDR3nt: TGTGCCAGCAGCTTAGGGCTTCCCGGCGGTGGCTACACCTTC
d_gene: -; v_gene: TRBV28; j_gene: TRBJ1-2; abundance: once; CDR3aa: CASSSIGGRGAYGYTF; CDR3nt: TGTGCCAGCAGTTCTATAGGTGGCAGGGGCGCCTATGGCTACACCTTC
d_gene: -; v_gene: TRBV5-1; j_gene: TRBJ2-1; abundance: -; CDR3aa: CASSLPDYSYNEQFF; CDR3nt: TGCGCCAGCAGTTTACCGGACTACTCCTACAATGAGCAGTTCTTC
d_gene: TRBD2; v_gene: TRBV18; j_gene: TRBJ2-3; abundance: -; CDR3aa: CASSPPGLVVDTQYF; CDR3nt: TGTGCCAGCTCACCGCCGGGACTAGTAGTAGATACGCAGTATTTT
d_gene: TRBD1; v_gene: TRBV4-1; j_gene: TRBJ2-3; abundance: -; CDR3aa: CASSPRDSGDTQYF; CDR3nt: TGCGCCAGCAGCCCCCGGGACAGTGGAGATACGCAGTATTTT
d_gene: -; v_gene: TRBV7-6; j_gene: TRBJ2-7; abundance: -; CDR3aa: CASSSGGGPYEQYF; CDR3nt: TGTGCCAGCAGTTCGGGAGGGGGCCCCTACGAGCAGTACTTC
d_gene: -; v_gene: TRBV6-5; j_gene: TRBJ2-3; abundance: -; CDR3aa: CASSQTSRVTDTQYF; CDR3nt: TGTGCCAGCAGTCAAACGAGCCGGGTCACAGATACGCAGTATTTT
d_gene: -; v_gene: TRBV30; j_gene: TRBJ1-3; abundance: -; CDR3aa: CAWSGNEGRRNTIYF; CDR3nt: TGTGCCTGGAGTGGCAATGAGGGTCGTAGAAACACCATATATTTT
d_gene: TRBD1; v_gene: TRBV6-6; j_gene: TRBJ2-1; abundance: -; CDR3aa: CASNDQGDYNEQFF; CDR3nt: TGTGCCAGCAACGACCAGGGGGATTACAATGAGCAGTTCTTC
d_gene: -; v_gene: TRBV10-1; j_gene: TRBJ1-1; abundance: -; CDR3aa: CASSDGVMNTEAFF; CDR3nt: TGCGCCAGCAGTGACGGTGTCATGAACACTGAAGCTTTCTTT
d_gene: -; v_gene: TRBV4-3; j_gene: TRBJ1-1; abundance: -; CDR3aa: CASSQDYGFTEAFF; CDR3nt: TGCGCCAGCAGCCAAGATTACGGTTTCACTGAAGCTTTCTTT
d_gene: -; v_gene: TRBV5-1; j_gene: TRBJ2-7; abundance: once; CDR3aa: CASSPRQGTSYEQYF; CDR3nt: TGCGCCAGCAGCCCCCGCCAGGGAACCTCCTACGAGCAGTACTTC
d_gene: -; v_gene: TRBV6-5; j_gene: TRBJ1-6; abundance: -; CDR3aa: CASSTTREGSPLHF; CDR3nt: TGTGCCAGCAGTACGACCAGGGAGGGCTCACCCCTCCACTTT
d_gene: TRBD1; v_gene: TRBV7-9; j_gene: TRBJ1-1; abundance: -; CDR3aa: CASSSSDRGSTEAFF; CDR3nt: TGTGCCAGCAGCTCGAGTGACAGGGGGAGCACTGAAGCTTTCTTT
d_gene: -; v_gene: TRBV21-1; j_gene: TRBJ2-2; abundance: -; CDR3aa: CASSKRQGVNTGELFF; CDR3nt: TGTGCCAGCAGCAAGAGACAGGGAGTGAACACCGGGGAGCTGTTTTTT
d_gene: -; v_gene: TRBV9; j_gene: TRBJ1-1; abundance: -; CDR3aa: CASSVGQKNTEAFF; CDR3nt: TGTGCCAGCAGCGTAGGACAGAAGAACACTGAAGCTTTCTTT
d_gene: -; v_gene: TRBV28; j_gene: TRBJ1-4; abundance: -; CDR3aa: CASSSQARGGLEKLFF; CDR3nt: TGTGCCAGCAGTTCCCAAGCCCGCGGGGGACTTGAAAAACTGTTTTTT
d_gene: -; v_gene: TRBV19; j_gene: TRBJ1-5; abundance: -; CDR3aa: CASRGGEGNQPQHF; CDR3nt: TGTGCCAGTAGAGGCGGGGAAGGCAATCAGCCCCAGCATTTT
d_gene: -; v_gene: TRBV4-3; j_gene: TRBJ2-3; abundance: -; CDR3aa: CASSQGYYTDTQYF; CDR3nt: TGCGCCAGCAGCCAAGGGTACTACACAGATACGCAGTATTTT